One and the same sample provided the 27 T cell receptor beta chains below, sequenced in a study of graft-versus-host responses after intestinal transplantation. Their antigen targets remain unknown. The table came from immunoSEQ multiplex PCR; TCRdb's copy has only in-frame clones and leaves some out. In the table there are some 70,000 clones, more than 75% of which are singletons. Source: unstimulated CD8+ T cells sorted from spleen or lymph node cells, taken before transplant. The receptors originated from a human donor who was the organ donor for an intestinal transplant.

This chain uses TRBV2 with TRBJ1-5; no reliable D call. V lost 4 bases, J lost 0 bases, and 16 bases lay in between. The CDR3 runs 17 residues. Germline CDR1 and CDR2: SNHLY and FYNNEI. The CDR3 protein is CASSGGRAGDSNQPQHF. CDR3 bases: TGTGCCAGCAGTGGGGGTAGGGCCGGAGATAGCAATCAGCCCCAGCATTTT.

This clone appeared once. The chain carries TRBV29-1 and TRBJ2-3; D might be TRBD1 (6 bases). This CDR3 is 13 amino acids long. Trimming shortened V by 7 bases and J by 2 bases, and 13 bases separated the two germline ends. CDR1 SQVTM and CDR2 ANQGSEA come from the germline V gene. The CDR3 spells CSGTDSLTDTQYF. The CDR3 DNA follows: TGCAGCGGGACGGACAGCCTCACAGATACGCAGTATTTT.

V gene TRBV28 combines with J gene TRBJ1-1; a weak D match, TRBD1 (6 bases). The V end was cut by 2 bases, the J end by 5 bases, with 9 bases between. The CDR3 covers 13 residues. Germline V gives CDR1 MDHEN, CDR2 SYDVKM. The CDR3 loop reads CASSLPGATEAFF. The CDR3 region has the DNA TGTGCCAGCAGTTTACCGGGGGCAACTGAAGCTTTCTTT.

The chain couples TRBV13 to TRBJ2-7; D gene ambiguous. The V gene's germline CDR1 is PRHDT and CDR2 FYEKMQ (reference sequence). The CDR3 has 12 amino acids. V lost 5 bases and J 1 base, leaving 6 bases between the germline ends. CDR3 residues: CASSPGSYEQYF. The CDR3 nucleotides are TGTGCCAGCAGCCCCGGGTCCTACGAGCAGTACTTC.

V usage is TRBV13 and J usage is TRBJ2-5, with no clear D. Trimming cost V 4 bases and J 5 bases, with 11 bases left between them. The CDR3 length is 13 residues. Germline CDR1 and CDR2: PRHDT and FYEKMQ (reference sequence). The CDR3 region has the DNA TGTGCCAGCAGCTCCCCGCGGAAGGAGACCCAGTACTTC. Its protein product is CASSSPRKETQYF.

This chain uses TRBV9 with TRBJ1-2; D not resolved. Between the trimmed V and J ends, which lost 2 bases and 2 bases, there was a span of 4 bases. CDR3 length: 12 amino acids. CDR1 is SGDLS and CDR2 is YYNGEE in the germline V gene. CDR3 amino acids: CASSVTNYGYTF. The CDR3 DNA follows: TGTGCCAGCAGCGTCACAAACTATGGCTACACCTTC.

This clone was seen only a few times. The chain joins TRBV4-2 to TRBJ1-2; maybe TRBD1 (6 bases). CDR1 LGHNA and CDR2 YNFKEQ come from the germline V gene. V dropped 5 bases and J dropped 3 bases, with 22 bases sitting between them. The CDR3 has 17 amino acids. CDR3 loop: CASSLVADRPGYYGYTF. CDR3 sequence (DNA): TGTGCCAGCAGCTTGGTTGCGGACAGACCAGGGTACTATGGCTACACCTTC.

This clone was detected only once. The chain uses TRBV23-1 and TRBJ1-5; TRBD1 agrees at 7 bases. TRBV23-1 falls under the ORF class, with uncertain function. V trimming: 6 bases; J trimming: 0 bases; junction bases outside the gene matches: 8. This CDR3 is built from 16 residues. The CDR3 protein is CASSRPTGYSNQPQHF. For the CDR3, the DNA is TGCGCCAGCAGCCGACCGACAGGGTATAGCAATCAGCCCCAGCATTTT.

This chain connects TRBV7-2 to TRBJ2-3, with TRBD2 identical over 9 bases. Germline CDR1 and CDR2: SGHTA and FQGNSA. The CDR3 spans 18 residues. Unmatched junction bases numbered 11, after V lost 0 bases and J lost 4 bases. This chain's CDR3 is CASSLAIRGGAVPDTQYF. DNA for the CDR3: TGTGCCAGCAGCTTAGCAATCCGCGGGGGGGCAGTACCAGATACGCAGTATTTT.

The rearrangement links TRBV10-3 to TRBJ2-5, with 10 bases that match TRBD2. Near its end, the DNA agrees better with TRBJ2-7, so the J call may be wrong. This CDR3 region has 13 residues. Germline CDR1 and CDR2: ENHRY and SYGVKD. The CDR3, as DNA: TGTGCCATCAGTGATCTAGCGGGGGTCGAGCAGTACTTC. Residues: CAISDLAGVEQYF.

The gene calls are TRBV4-1 and TRBJ2-1, with a tentative D call TRBD1 (6 bases). Trimming removed 1 base from V and 9 bases from J, with 13 bases in between. Looked up from germline, CDR1 is MGHRA and CDR2 is YSYEKL. The CDR3 contains 14 residues. CDR3 DNA: TGCGCCAGCAGCCAAGGGGTACAGGGCGGTGAGCAGTTCTTC. This encodes CASSQGVQGGEQFF.

The rearrangement links TRBV15 to TRBJ2-7; TRBD1 aligns across 11 bases. This CDR3 is 17 amino acids long. The ends lost 0 bases at V and 3 bases at J; junction bases unmatched: 7. In germline, CDR1 is LNHNV, CDR2 YYDKDF (reference sequence). The CDR3 sequence: CATSRDRRGTGGYEQYF. For the CDR3, the DNA is TGTGCCACCAGCAGAGATAGAAGGGGGACAGGGGGCTACGAGCAGTACTTC.

The chain is built from TRBV7-9 and TRBJ1-2; no clear D gene. CDR1 is SEHNR and CDR2 is FQNEAQ in the germline V gene (reference sequence). CDR3 length equals 11 residues. V was clipped by 5 bases and J by 5 bases, with 6 bases between them. The CDR3 DNA is TGTGCCAGCAGCCCCCGATATGGCTACACCTTC. This encodes CASSPRYGYTF.

The rearrangement uses TRBV7-9 and TRBJ2-7; D is undetermined. Trimming pared 4 bases from V and 0 bases from J, leaving 13 bases between. The CDR3 has 15 amino acids. Per the germline V gene, CDR1 is SEHNR and CDR2 is FQNEAQ (reference sequence). CDR3 in DNA: TGTGCCAGCAGCTCGGAGTCGTTGGGCTCCTACGAGCAGTACTTC. This translates into CASSSESLGSYEQYF.

This chain connects TRBV5-1 to TRBJ2-1; 10 nucleotides align to TRBD2. This CDR3 has 16 residues. Trimming cost V 0 bases and J 4 bases; bases outside gene matches: 4. Germline V gene data show CDR1 as SGHRS and CDR2 as YFSETQ. The CDR3 DNA sequence: TGCGCCAGCAGCTTGGGTCTAGCGGGGGAATACAATGAGCAGTTCTTC. It specifies CASSLGLAGEYNEQFF.

The chain uses TRBV9 and TRBJ1-1; D gene ambiguous. The CDR3 covers 13 residues. Germline values: CDR1 SGDLS, CDR2 YYNGEE. Trimming removed 3 bases at V and 6 bases at J, with 12 bases between. CDR3 protein: CASSATPASEAFF. The DNA for the CDR3 is TGTGCCAGCAGCGCAACCCCTGCTTCTGAAGCTTTCTTT.

This chain uses TRBV19 with TRBJ2-1; 9 nucleotides line up with TRBD2. The CDR3 consists of 15 residues. Per the germline V gene, CDR1 is LNHDA and CDR2 is SQIVND (reference sequence). Trimming removed 6 bases from V and 4 bases from J; junction bases left unmatched: 7. The CDR3 nucleotides are TGTGCCAGTAGGAGCATAGCGGGGGAGTACAATGAGCAGTTCTTC. Translation: CASRSIAGEYNEQFF.

The table lists this clone with a few counts. This chain connects TRBV6-4 to TRBJ2-1; 8 nucleotides match TRBD2. The germline CDR1 and CDR2 sequences are MRHNA and SNTAGT. This CDR3 contains 13 residues. J gave up 5 bases and V 10 bases, and 7 bases lay outside the gene matches. In DNA, the CDR3 is TGTGCCACCTCGGGGGGGGACCACAATGAGCAGTTCTTC. It specifies CATSGGDHNEQFF.

As for this clone: The germline gene is not matched at one end of the junction; a read error may be the cause. Other DNA sequences in the same sample also yield this CDR3. The chain uses TRBV4-1 and TRBJ1-2; D is ambiguous. Germline assignment: CDR1 MGHRA and CDR2 YSYEKL. CDR3 length: 15 residues. The DNA for the CDR3 is TGTGCCAGCAGCCAAGATGGAGGAGGTTACTATGGCTACACCTTC. Protein: CASSQDGGGYYGYTF.

The chain couples TRBV19 to TRBJ1-6; D remains unclear. The length of the CDR3 is 13 residues. Germline assignment: CDR1 LNHDA and CDR2 SQIVND (reference sequence). Trimming removed 7 bases from V and 9 bases from J, with 13 bases in between. The CDR3 DNA is TGTGCCAGTACCACGGCGGGGAGTTCACCCCTCCACTTT. It is translated as CASTTAGSSPLHF.

This chain uses TRBV9 with TRBJ1-2, with D maybe TRBD1 (6 bases). V lost 0 bases and J lost 6, with 27 bases in between. The germline V gene encodes CDR1 SGDLS and CDR2 YYNGEE. The CDR3 contains 19 residues. The CDR3 nucleotides are TGTGCCAGCAGCGTAGGTCGCTCCCTTGGTGAAGGGGGATTTGATGGCTACACCTTC. Amino acid sequence: CASSVGRSLGEGGFDGYTF. Full variable domain (rest looked up from reference TRBV9 and TRBJ1-2): DSGVTQTPKHLITATGQRVTLRCSPRSGDLSVYWYQQSLDQGLQFLIQYYNGEERAKGNILERFSAQQFPDLHSELNLSSLELGDSALYFCASSVGRSLGEGGFDGYTFGSGTRLTVV.

The chain recombines TRBV5-4 with TRBJ2-1; 13 bases align to TRBD2. Looked up from germline, CDR1 is SGHNT and CDR2 is YYREEE (reference sequence). The CDR3 runs to 17 residues. V gave up 4 bases and J gave up 2 bases; unmatched junction bases: 6. CDR3 sequence: CASSRTSGGVPYNEQFF. The CDR3, as DNA: TGTGCCAGCAGCCGGACTAGCGGGGGAGTCCCCTACAATGAGCAGTTCTTC.

This clone was counted between two and nine times. The rearrangement links TRBV11-2 to TRBJ2-7; 15 bases agree with TRBD2. Losses at the gene ends were 6 bases for V and 2 bases for J; bases not matched to a gene: 11. The CDR3 runs to 18 residues. The germline CDR1 and CDR2 sequences are SGHAT and FQNNGV. Here the CDR3 DNA reads TGTGCCAGCAGATATGGCGGGACTAGCGGGGGGCGGACCTACGAGCAGTACTTC. It is translated as CASRYGGTSGGRTYEQYF.

This clone was counted a single time. The chain is built from TRBV5-1 and TRBJ1-3; no reliable D call. There are 14 residues in the CDR3. CDR1 is SGHRS and CDR2 is YFSETQ in the germline V gene. V was shortened by 1 base and J by 3 bases, with 8 bases between the two germline ends. The CDR3 region has the DNA TGCGCCAGCAGCTTGTCTGGGGATGGAAACACCATATATTTT. It codes for CASSLSGDGNTIYF.

The V gene is TRBV5-1, the J gene TRBJ2-3, with TRBD2 matching 16 bases. The CDR3 length is 16 residues. After removal of 4 bases from V and 5 bases from J, the junction contained 4 bases not matched to a gene. Germline assignment: CDR1 SGHRS and CDR2 YFSETQ. This CDR3 reads CASSAGLAGGQDTQYF. The CDR3, as DNA: TGCGCCAGCAGCGCGGGACTAGCGGGGGGGCAAGATACGCAGTATTTT.

This clone was detected only once. The chain uses TRBV27 and TRBJ1-2, with TRBD1 matching 8 bases. V lost 3 bases, J lost 4 bases, and 13 bases stayed unmatched. The CDR3 sequence is 17 residues long. The V gene's germline CDR1 is MNHEY and CDR2 SMNVEV (reference sequence). CDR3 protein: CASSFWTGTTPGYGYTF. The DNA of the CDR3 is TGTGCCAGCAGTTTCTGGACAGGGACAACACCGGGCTATGGCTACACCTTC.

This rearrangement joins TRBV4-2 to TRBJ2-3; 7 bases are shared with TRBD1. CDR3 length: 17 residues. Per germline, CDR1 LGHNA and CDR2 YNFKEQ. Losses at the gene ends were 0 bases for V and 2 bases for J; bases not matched to a gene: 8. The CDR3 coding sequence is TGTGCCAGCAGCCAAGAAGGTTTAGGGGGCTCCACAGATACGCAGTATTTT. Translation gives CASSQEGLGGSTDTQYF.